Only a few counts were recorded for the clone carrying this T cell receptor beta chain. Its antigen remains unidentified. These data originate in a study of blood T cells in healthy people across ages. Study findings and constraints: Underestimates were what the diversity estimates from one million T cells were considered to be.

With a J-beta primer mix and a sample-barcoded 5' primer, a second PCR ran roughly 6 to 12 cycles. A single record per CDR3 protein comes from TCRdb applying MiXCR to the 5' RACE reads. Of about 580,000 distinct CDR3 sequences listed, 47% were seen once; the top ten hold under 30%. CDR3 length equals 13 residues. With 4 bases removed from V and 5 bases from J, the gap between germline ends came to 12 bases. CDR1 is DFQATT, CDR2 SNEGSKA, per germline (reference sequence). With each sample, at least 5 micrograms of total RNA were extracted. This sequence originates from a man older than 75 in good health. This chain joins TRBV20-1 and TRBJ2-1; tentatively, D is TRBD2 (6 bases). Sample: blood. The CDR3 DNA is TGCAGTGCTACGGGACTCAGAGACAATGAGCAGTTCTTC. This sequence encodes CSATGLRDNEQFF.